The 18 T cell receptor beta chains given below trace back to one sample, sequenced in a study of blood T cell repertoires in COVID-19. TCRdb's table, derived via immunoSEQ multiplex PCR, lists solely in-frame clones and lacks some. The sample contains tens of thousands of clones, nearly 80% of which appear only once. Sequencing input: peripheral blood. These receptors were taken from a man aged 65 to 79 with COVID-19, enrolled during active disease.

The chain recombines TRBV23-1 with TRBJ2-2; D call uncertain. TRBV23-1 is recorded as an ORF, its role being uncertain. The V gene lost 6 bases and the J gene lost 0 bases, with 11 bases spanning the gap. This CDR3 has 15 residues. CDR3 sequence (DNA): TGCGCCAGCAGAACCCCCAGTACGAACACCGGGGAGCTGTTTTTT. This sequence encodes CASRTPSTNTGELFF.

This sequence joins TRBV27 and TRBJ2-7; D may be TRBD2 (7 bases). From germline, CDR1 is MNHEY and CDR2 SMNVEV (reference sequence). The CDR3 loop spans 11 amino acids. V was cut by 6 bases and J by 6 bases, with 9 bases left in between. DNA of the CDR3: TGTGCCAGCAGAAGGGGGGGCGAGCAGTACTTC. This sequence encodes CASRRGGEQYF.

This chain connects TRBV4-2 to TRBJ2-6, with D perhaps matching TRBD1 (6 bases). V gave up 1 base and J gave up 4 bases, with 14 bases separating them. CDR1 LGHNA and CDR2 YNFKEQ come from the germline V gene. The CDR3 has 17 amino acids. Here the CDR3 reads CASSQAQQGSGANVLTF. CDR3 DNA: TGTGCCAGCAGCCAAGCCCAACAGGGCAGCGGGGCCAACGTCCTGACTTTC.

The CDR3 DNA follows: TGTGCCAGCAGTTACAAACAGGGGGATCACGAGCAGTACTTC. Its translation is CASSYKQGDHEQYF. This sequence joins TRBV6-6 and TRBJ2-7, with TRBD1 identical over 8 bases. The CDR3 runs to 14 residues. Germline V gene lookup returns CDR1 MNHNY and CDR2 SVGAGI (reference sequence). Trimming at V came to 2 bases and at J to 5 bases, leaving 5 bases not matched to a gene.

The chain carries TRBV10-3 and TRBJ2-3; 10 bases line up with TRBD2. The germline V gene encodes CDR1 ENHRY and CDR2 SYGVKD. V shed 2 bases, J shed 0 bases, and the junction held 5 bases outside the gene matches. The CDR3 is 17 residues long. In DNA form, the CDR3 reads TGTGCCATCAGTGAGAACGGACTAGCGGCCAGCACAGATACGCAGTATTTT. The encoded protein is CAISENGLAASTDTQYF.

The gene calls are TRBV10-3 and TRBJ2-7; D call uncertain. The ends were cut back, 8 bases at V and 1 base at J, with 36 bases in the middle. This CDR3 spans 21 amino acids. Germline V gives CDR1 ENHRY, CDR2 SYGVKD. The CDR3 spells CAISPGSLTLSSVLRSYEQYF. CDR3 DNA sequence: TGTGCCATCTCCCCCGGGTCCCTCACCCTCAGCTCCGTTCTTAGATCCTACGAGCAGTACTTC.

This clone appeared a few times. The chain links TRBV7-9 to TRBJ2-1, with TRBD1 matching over 10 bases. CDR1 and CDR2 from the germline V gene are SEHNR and FQNEAQ (reference sequence). V trimming: 3 bases; J trimming: 1 base; junction bases outside the gene matches: 0. The CDR3 is 15 residues long. DNA of the CDR3: TGTGCCAGCAGCTTGGGACAGGGGTCCTACAATGAGCAGTTCTTC. Amino acid sequence: CASSLGQGSYNEQFF.

This clone was seen a few times. The rearrangement links TRBV6-5 to TRBJ2-1; the D gene is possibly TRBD2 (5 bases). The germline V gene has CDR1 MNHEY and CDR2 SVGAGI. The CDR3 spans 13 residues. Trimming cost V 1 base and J 7 bases, with 8 bases left between them. The CDR3 region has the DNA TGTGCCAGCAGTTACTTTGGCGGGAATGAGCAGTTCTTC. This translates into CASSYFGGNEQFF.

The CDR3 nucleotides read TGCAGTGCTAGTCGCGGGGGCAATCCAACTAATGAAAAACTGTTTTTT. Protein sequence: CSASRGGNPTNEKLFF. V is TRBV20-1 and J is TRBJ1-4, with D perhaps matching TRBD1 (6 bases). This CDR3 spans 16 amino acids. CDR1 and CDR2 (germline): DFQATT, SNEGSKA (reference sequence). The V end lost 3 bases, the J end lost 0 bases, and 14 bases lay between the germline ends.

This rearrangement joins TRBV15 to TRBJ2-5; 9 positions agree with TRBD1. Trimming took 4 bases from V and 5 from J; bases not matched to a gene: 11. The CDR3 length is 16 residues. CDR1 and CDR2 (germline): LNHNV, YYDKDF (reference sequence). The DNA for the CDR3 is TGTGCCACCAGCAAGTTGGGAACAGGGGGCGCGGAGACCCAGTACTTC. Amino acid sequence: CATSKLGTGGAETQYF.

This clone was observed at least ten times. Its ends do not fully match the called genes, so a read error is possible. V is TRBV11-3 and J is TRBJ2-1; D is perhaps TRBD2 (5 bases). Germline CDR1 and CDR2: SGHNT and YENEEA. The CDR3 is 13 amino acids. As DNA, the CDR3 is TGTGCCAGCAGCTTAGTTGACTACCATGAGCAGTTCTTC. Protein sequence: CASSLVDYHEQFF.

This clone occurred many times. The rearrangement joins TRBV5-5 to TRBJ1-5; a possible D gene is TRBD1 (6 bases). Germline V gives CDR1 SGHKS, CDR2 YYEKEE (reference sequence). CDR3 size: 16 residues. V lost 3 bases and J lost 2, with 15 bases in between. CDR3 region: CASSSRWDIGNQPQHF. The CDR3 DNA is TGTGCCAGCAGCTCCCGCTGGGACATCGGCAATCAGCCCCAGCATTTT.

The V and J genes are TRBV5-6 and TRBJ2-5; 12 bases agree with TRBD2. Germline V gene data show CDR1 as SGHDT and CDR2 as YYEEEE. The CDR3 has 16 amino acids. The V segment lost 3 bases and the J segment 4 bases; nucleotides outside the gene matches: 7. The CDR3 is CASSSPGTSGLETQYF. The CDR3 bases are TGTGCCAGCAGCTCCCCCGGGACTAGCGGGCTAGAGACCCAGTACTTC.

This clone was detected ten times or more. This chain joins TRBV5-6 and TRBJ1-5; D unclear. This CDR3 has 16 residues. The V and J ends lost 4 bases and 2 bases respectively, with 16 bases between them. Germline values: CDR1 SGHDT, CDR2 YYEEEE. The CDR3 coding sequence is TGTGCCAGCAGCGTTTTACTGGTGGGAGGCAATCAGCCCCAGCATTTT. Its translation: CASSVLLVGGNQPQHF.

This sequence joins TRBV19 and TRBJ2-7, with TRBD1 matching 12 bases. This CDR3 has 14 amino acids. The V gene's germline CDR1 is LNHDA and CDR2 SQIVND (reference sequence). V trimming: 5 bases; J trimming: 7 bases; junction bases outside the gene matches: 6. CDR3 loop: CASSGTGGAGEQYF. The DNA for the CDR3 is TGTGCCAGTAGTGGGACAGGGGGCGCGGGGGAGCAGTACTTC.

This chain joins TRBV6-6 and TRBJ1-1; D unclear. In germline, CDR1 is MNHNY, CDR2 SVGAGI (reference sequence). V was cut by 5 bases and J by 3 bases, with 4 bases left in between. The CDR3 spans 11 residues. Here the CDR3 reads CASSPYTEAFF. The CDR3 DNA reads as TGTGCCAGCAGTCCTTACACTGAAGCTTTCTTT.

The V call is TRBV4-3, the J call TRBJ2-1; D ambiguous. The CDR3 has 13 residues. Trimming removed 3 bases at V and 9 bases at J, with 12 bases between. CDR1 LGHNA and CDR2 YSLEER come from the germline V gene. This CDR3 reads CASSHAFYAEQFF. The CDR3 DNA reads TGCGCCAGCAGCCACGCGTTCTACGCTGAGCAGTTCTTC.

The V and J genes are TRBV5-6 and TRBJ2-2, with no clear D. Trimming took off 1 base at V and 2 bases at J, with 6 bases between the two ends. The germline V gene encodes CDR1 SGHDT and CDR2 YYEEEE. This CDR3 spans 14 amino acids. CDR3 nucleotides: TGTGCCAGCAGCTTGACCAGAAACACCGGGGAGCTGTTTTTT. Residues: CASSLTRNTGELFF.